This T cell receptor (beta chain) was identified during a study of blood T cells in healthy people across ages. Study-level findings and limits: Measured against age, TCR beta diversity per million T cells decreased in a roughly linear manner.

Primed by a sample-barcoded 5' primer and a J-beta primer mix, a second PCR proceeded for 7 to 11 cycles. Each TCR beta cDNA got a 12-nucleotide random molecular identifier. MiXCR was run by TCRdb on the 5' RACE reads, yielding one entry per CDR3 protein. The sample yields roughly 930,000 distinct CDR3 sequences, around 48% seen once. Germline V lookup: CDR1 MRHNA, CDR2 SNTAGT. The CDR3 runs to 15 residues. J gave up 8 bases and V 2 bases, and 7 bases lay outside the gene matches. This clonotype was seen ten or more times. Its antigen is not identified. The sample was blood. The rearrangement uses TRBV6-4 and TRBJ2-1; 9 bases map to TRBD2. This TCR was recovered from a young man in good health. CDR3 DNA: TGTGCCAGCAGTGACGGTAGCGGGGGAGGCGATGAGCAGTTCTTC. It codes for CASSDGSGGGDEQFF.